The 4 T cell receptor beta chains below were found in one sample sequenced in a study of blood T cell repertoires in COVID-19. The repertoire was sequenced with immunoSEQ multiplex PCR; TCRdb's copy has only in-frame clones and lacks some. This table has about 74,000 clones, about 88% appearing once. Sequenced sample: peripheral blood. Every receptor here comes from a man aged 50-60 years with acute or convalescent COVID-19.

V gene TRBV29-1 combines with J gene TRBJ1-1; D uncertain. Germline assignment: CDR1 SQVTM and CDR2 ANQGSEA. The CDR3 runs to 13 residues. The V gene lost 4 bases and the J gene lost 1 base, with 10 bases spanning the gap. CDR3 protein: CSVAVAGNTEAFF. The CDR3 DNA reads TGCAGCGTTGCGGTGGCAGGGAACACTGAAGCTTTCTTT.

The genes are TRBV11-2 and TRBJ2-5; D perhaps matches TRBD2 (5 bases). Between the trimmed V and J ends, which lost 5 bases and 4 bases, there was a span of 14 bases. CDR1 is SGHAT, CDR2 FQNNGV, per germline. The CDR3 length is 14 residues. CDR3 nucleotides: TGTGCCAGCAGCAGTGAACCCCGGGGAGAGACCCAGTACTTC. It specifies CASSSEPRGETQYF.

This clone showed up just a few times. V gene TRBV6-5 combines with J gene TRBJ1-2, with 12 bases fitting TRBD1. Per the germline V gene, CDR1 is MNHEY and CDR2 is SVGAGI. The length of the CDR3 is 14 residues. The V gene end was trimmed by 6 bases and the J gene end by 6 bases; junction bases not matched to a gene: 5. This CDR3 reads CASSWDRGRNGYTF. CDR3 sequence (DNA): TGTGCCAGCAGCTGGGACAGGGGGCGAAATGGCTACACCTTC.

The rearrangement links TRBV28 to TRBJ2-7; 7 nucleotides line up with TRBD2. The CDR3 consists of 13 residues. CDR1 is MDHEN, CDR2 SYDVKM, per germline. The J segment lost 4 bases and the V segment lost 8 bases, leaving 8 bases of the junction unmatched. The CDR3 DNA follows: TGTGCCAGCCGGCGCGGGAGTGGGTACGAGCAGTACTTC. Its translation: CASRRGSGYEQYF. Together with reference TRBV28 and TRBJ2-7, the CDR3 gives the full variable domain: DVKVTQSSRYLVKRTGEKVFLECVQDMDHENMFWYRQDPGLGLRLIYFSYDVKMKEKGDIPEGYSVSREKKERFSLILESASTNQTSMYLCASRRGSGYEQYFGPGTRLTVT.